These 6 T cell receptor beta chains came from one sample sequenced in a study of T cells in Graves' hyperthyroidism and ophthalmopathy (dated by TCRdb to between 2017 and 2020). Library generation was performed with multiplex PCR. Sequenced using an Illumina HiSeq 2000. TCR beta CDR3 regions were amplified from RNA transcripts. A first-round RT-PCR of the TCR CDR3 used the HTBI primer set with the Qiagen OneStep RT-PCR kit. The raw public reads went through TCRdb reprocessing: fastp at Q25, MiXCR clone calling, in-frame beta chains kept. One record per CDR3 amino acid sequence lists the most common genes and DNA. This sample lists roughly 300,000 distinct CDR3 sequences; around 25% were detected once. The ten most abundant clones make up more than 25% of the sample. The sequencing sample was made of blood. These receptors were obtained from a man aged 35 to 55 with Graves' hyperthyroidism that later progressed to Graves' ophthalmopathy.

This clonotype appeared many times. The gene calls are TRBV6-1 and TRBJ2-7; D call uncertain. V was trimmed by 6 bases and J by 4 bases, leaving 16 bases between them. The CDR3 sequence is 14 residues long. Germline V gene data show CDR1 as MNHNS and CDR2 as SASEGT. The CDR3 is CASRATGRNYEQYF. In nucleotides, the CDR3 is TGTGCCAGCAGAGCGACCGGACGGAATTACGAGCAGTACTTC.

This clonotype showed up many times. The genes are TRBV11-1 and TRBJ2-2; 14 positions agree with TRBD2. Germline V CDR1 and CDR2: SGHAT, FQDESV (reference sequence). The CDR3 is 16 amino acids. V lost 4 bases, J lost 4 bases, and 2 bases stayed unmatched. The chain's CDR3 is CASSSGLAGGTGELFF. In DNA form, the CDR3 reads TGTGCCAGCAGCTCCGGACTAGCGGGAGGCACCGGGGAGCTGTTTTTT.

This clonotype was recorded many times. The chain carries TRBV6-5 and TRBJ1-2, with D possibly TRBD1 on 5 matching bases. This CDR3 is built from 15 residues. In germline, CDR1 is MNHEY, CDR2 SVGAGI. V gave up 2 bases and J gave up 0 bases, with 10 bases separating them. The CDR3 DNA sequence: TGTGCCAGCAGTTACCGTACGGGGGCTAACTATGGCTACACCTTC. Translating gives CASSYRTGANYGYTF.

This clonotype was detected many times. A much larger clone is a single base away; this may be a read error. V is TRBV28 and J is TRBJ1-2; 7 bases map to TRBD1. This CDR3 has 14 amino acids. From germline, CDR1 is MDHEN and CDR2 SYDVKM. Germline trimming cut 5 bases from V and 3 bases from J; bases unmatched to any gene: 6. Here the CDR3 DNA reads TGTGCCAGCAGTGTGGGACAGACTCACTATGGCTACACCTTC. Translation: CASSVGQTHYGYTF.

The chain joins TRBV5-1 to TRBJ1-2; D is uncertain. CDR1 SGHRS and CDR2 YFSETQ come from the germline V gene. Trimming took off 0 bases at V and 4 bases at J, with 19 bases between the two ends. This CDR3 is built from 17 residues. DNA of the CDR3: TGCGCCAGCAGCTTGGGCCCCCTTATCGAGCGCTCCTATGGCTACACCTTC. Translation gives CASSLGPLIERSYGYTF.

The rearrangement uses TRBV30 and TRBJ1-2, with D unclear. CDR3 length equals 13 residues. V was pared by 1 base and J by 3 bases, with 9 bases between. Germline lookup yields CDR1 GTSNPN and CDR2 SVGIG (reference sequence). CDR3 loop: CAWSGARDYGYTF. DNA for the CDR3: TGTGCCTGGAGTGGGGCCCGCGACTATGGCTACACCTTC.